Below are 23 T cell receptor beta chains sequenced from a single sample in a study of T cell responses to AZD1222 COVID-19 vaccine. TCRdb's copy holds only in-frame clones and misses some; the assay was immunoSEQ multiplex PCR. The sample contains over 150,000 clones, roughly 93% of which appear only once. Sequenced here: peripheral blood, sampled 28 days after the second dose of the MenACWY control vaccine. Receptors originate from an adult who received the MenACWY meningococcal vaccine as a control.

The genes are TRBV7-2 and TRBJ1-2; D unresolved. Germline CDR1 is SGHTA and CDR2 is FQGNSA. The V end was cut by 3 bases, the J end by 8 bases, with 16 bases between. This CDR3 has 14 residues. The DNA for the CDR3 is TGTGCCAGCAGCTTTTACTCCCCCGAGGGCGGCTACACCTTC. This sequence encodes CASSFYSPEGGYTF. The whole variable domain, filled in from reference TRBV7-2 and TRBJ1-2, reads GAGVSQSPSNKVTEKGKDVELRCDPISGHTALYWYRQSLGQGLEFLIYFQGNSAPDKSGLPSDRFSAERTGGSVSTLTIQRTQQEDSAVYLCASSFYSPEGGYTFGSGTRLTVV.

V is TRBV6-6 and J is TRBJ1-2; the match to TRBD1 covers 7 bases. The V gene's germline CDR1 is MNHNY and CDR2 SVGAGI (reference sequence). With 7 bases clipped from V and 1 base from J, the junction kept 6 bases outside the gene matches. The CDR3 totals 14 residues. The CDR3 DNA reads as TGTGCCAGCATGAGGGGACAGCTTAACTATGGCTACACCTTC. It translates to CASMRGQLNYGYTF.

The sample holds a few counts of this clone. The rearrangement links TRBV19 to TRBJ2-3; unclear D gene. The V gene lost 5 bases and the J gene lost 7 bases, with 10 bases spanning the gap. The V gene's germline CDR1 is LNHDA and CDR2 SQIVND (reference sequence). This CDR3 has 12 amino acids. For the CDR3, the DNA is TGTGCCAGTAGTTCGACGGCTAATACGCAGTATTTT. Protein: CASSSTANTQYF. Full variable domain (rest looked up from reference TRBV19 and TRBJ2-3): DGGITQSPKYLFRKEGQNVTLSCEQNLNHDAMYWYRQDPGQGLRLIYYSQIVNDFQKGDIAEGYSVSREKKESFPLTVTSAQKNPTAFYLCASSSTANTQYFGPGTRLTVL.

The V call is TRBV19, the J call TRBJ1-2; a weak D match, TRBD1 (6 bases). Trimming removed 4 bases from V and 8 bases from J, with 14 bases in between. The CDR3 runs to 13 residues. The germline gives CDR1 LNHDA, CDR2 SQIVND (reference sequence). This CDR3 reads CASSTRSGVGYTF. CDR3 coding DNA: TGTGCCAGTAGTACCAGGTCAGGGGTCGGCTACACCTTC.

The chain uses TRBV7-2 and TRBJ1-1; no firm D call. The CDR3 length is 14 residues. Trimming removed 1 base at V and 1 base at J, with 7 bases between. The germline gives CDR1 SGHTA, CDR2 FQGNSA. CDR3 region: CASSLDYSNTEAFF. In nucleotides, the CDR3 is TGTGCCAGCAGCTTAGACTATTCGAACACTGAAGCTTTCTTT.

The J gene is TRBJ2-7, the V gene TRBV27, with D perhaps matching TRBD2 (7 bases). Germline values: CDR1 MNHEY, CDR2 SMNVEV (reference sequence). The CDR3 consists of 15 residues. V lost 4 bases and J 0 bases, leaving 13 bases between the germline ends. CDR3 DNA sequence: TGTGCCAGCAGTTGGGGGGGACACGTCTCCTACGAGCAGTACTTC. Protein: CASSWGGHVSYEQYF.

This clone was recorded once. The V call is TRBV5-1, the J call TRBJ2-2; D unclear. Germline assignment: CDR1 SGHRS and CDR2 YFSETQ. The CDR3 is made up of 14 amino acids. V shed 1 base and J shed 4 bases, with 8 bases lying between them. The CDR3 reads CASSLSWVTGELFF. DNA of the CDR3: TGCGCCAGCAGCTTGTCTTGGGTCACCGGGGAGCTGTTTTTT.

This clone was observed a single time. The chain uses TRBV7-6 and TRBJ1-6; maybe TRBD1 (6 bases). Germline values: CDR1 SGHVS, CDR2 FNYEAQ. This CDR3 has 14 residues. The V end lost 2 bases, the J end lost 5 bases, and 7 bases lay between the germline ends. The CDR3 reads CASSLRQDNSPLHF. CDR3 DNA sequence: TGTGCCAGCAGCTTAAGACAGGATAATTCACCCCTCCACTTT.

CDR3 nucleotide sequence: TGTGCCAGCAGCCGCTCCGGGACTAGATCGAACATTCAGTACTTC. Translation gives CASSRSGTRSNIQYF. The chain combines TRBV28 with TRBJ2-4; TRBD2 agrees at 8 bases. Germline loops: CDR1 MDHEN, CDR2 SYDVKM. V was pared by 6 bases and J by 7 bases, with 11 bases of the junction left unmatched. The CDR3 has 15 residues.

This clone occurred a few times. The V gene is TRBV30, the J gene TRBJ2-7; TRBD2 might be the D (6 bases). V lost 4 bases to trimming and J lost 7 bases, with 23 bases between them. Per germline, CDR1 GTSNPN and CDR2 SVGIG (reference sequence). The CDR3 extends over 15 amino acids. CDR3 protein: CAWTSWGGGHGEQYF. The CDR3 DNA reads as TGTGCCTGGACCTCTTGGGGAGGAGGCCACGGTGAGCAGTACTTC.

This sequence joins TRBV5-4 and TRBJ1-2, with a tentative D call TRBD1 (5 bases). Trimming cost V 0 bases and J 7 bases, with 10 bases left between them. The CDR3 has 13 amino acids. The germline V gene has CDR1 SGHNT and CDR2 YYREEE (reference sequence). CDR3 in amino acids: CASSLEGASGYTF. In DNA form, the CDR3 reads TGTGCCAGCAGCTTGGAAGGGGCCAGTGGCTACACCTTC.

In this sample, this clone turned up once. The rearrangement joins TRBV30 to TRBJ2-2, with 9 positions matching TRBD2. The germline gives CDR1 GTSNPN, CDR2 SVGIG (reference sequence). This CDR3 is 13 amino acids long. J gave up 8 bases and V 2 bases, and 3 bases lay outside the gene matches. CDR3 region: CAWSRGGEGELFF. The CDR3 DNA follows: TGTGCCTGGAGTCGCGGGGGGGAGGGGGAGCTGTTTTTT.

The rearrangement joins TRBV5-4 to TRBJ2-7; D may match TRBD1 or TRBD2 (5 bases each). This CDR3 comprises 15 residues. The V gene lost 0 bases and the J gene lost 1 base, with 11 bases spanning the gap. From germline, CDR1 is SGHNT and CDR2 YYREEE (reference sequence). CDR3 bases: TGTGCCAGCAGCTTGGCTGAGGGGATGTCCTACGAGCAGTACTTC. It specifies CASSLAEGMSYEQYF.

J is TRBJ1-2 and V is TRBV7-2; no firm D call. There are 12 residues in the CDR3. From germline, CDR1 is SGHTA and CDR2 FQGNSA. Trimming took off 1 base at V and 3 bases at J, with 3 bases between the two ends. The CDR3 is CASSLGYYGYTF. Written as DNA, the CDR3 is TGTGCCAGCAGCTTAGGGTACTATGGCTACACCTTC.

The chain recombines TRBV6-5 with TRBJ1-1; D ambiguous. In germline, CDR1 is MNHEY, CDR2 SVGAGI. Trimming took off 4 bases at V and 0 bases at J, with 9 bases between the two ends. CDR3 size: 14 residues. DNA for the CDR3: TGTGCCAGCAGTTGGGGATCGATGAACACTGAAGCTTTCTTT. Protein sequence: CASSWGSMNTEAFF.

The chain links TRBV6-5 to TRBJ1-1; TRBD1 matches at 7 bases. The CDR3 sequence is 14 residues long. Trimming at V came to 5 bases and at J to 0 bases, leaving 3 bases not matched to a gene. Germline V lookup: CDR1 MNHEY, CDR2 SVGAGI. In DNA, the CDR3 is TGTGCCAGCAGTACCGGACAGGTGAACACTGAAGCTTTCTTT. Protein sequence: CASSTGQVNTEAFF.

The V and J genes are TRBV9 and TRBJ2-3, with D maybe TRBD2 (5 bases). Trimming took 2 bases from V and 2 from J, leaving 15 bases between them. This CDR3 region has 16 residues. The germline V gene has CDR1 SGDLS and CDR2 YYNGEE. CDR3 sequence reads: CASSVGIGLDTDTQYF. The CDR3 DNA reads as TGTGCCAGCAGCGTTGGGATCGGACTTGACACAGATACGCAGTATTTT.

This clone was seen more than once but under ten times. This chain uses TRBV29-1 with TRBJ2-4, with D possibly being TRBD1 (6 bases). Per the germline V gene, CDR1 is SQVTM and CDR2 is ANQGSEA. V lost 6 bases, J lost 0 bases, and 9 bases lay in between. The CDR3 extends over 13 amino acids. CDR3 in amino acids: CSVLQGAKNIQYF. For the CDR3, the DNA is TGCAGCGTGCTACAGGGAGCCAAAAACATTCAGTACTTC. Combining the CDR3 with reference TRBV29-1 and TRBJ2-4 gives the whole variable domain SAVISQKPSRDICQRGTSLTIQCQVDSQVTMMFWYRQQPGQSLTLIATANQGSEATYESGFVIDKFPISRPNLTFSTLTVSNMSPEDSSIYLCSVLQGAKNIQYFGAGTRLSVL.

The chain combines TRBV3-1 (or the pseudogene TRBV3-2) with TRBJ2-7; 10 positions agree with TRBD2. The CDR3 spans 14 residues. V gave up 4 bases and J gave up 3 bases; unmatched junction bases: 3. Germline assignment: CDR1 LGHDT and CDR2 YNNKEL (reference sequence). CDR3: CASSRGLASYEQYF. The CDR3 DNA reads TGTGCCAGCAGCCGGGGACTAGCGAGCTACGAGCAGTACTTC.

The J gene is TRBJ1-1, the V gene TRBV14, with D possibly being TRBD1 (6 bases). Germline V lookup: CDR1 SGHDN, CDR2 FVKESK. Trimming stripped 1 base from V and 6 bases from J, with 15 bases between. This CDR3 is 15 amino acids long. Written as DNA, the CDR3 is TGTGCCAGCAGCCAAGCAGTAGGTCAGGGGTCTGAAGCTTTCTTT. The encoded protein is CASSQAVGQGSEAFF.

The chain recombines TRBV5-1 with TRBJ2-2; 10 nucleotides align to TRBD1. The V and J ends lost 5 bases and 3 bases, in that order; junction bases with no gene match: 7. The CDR3 spans 16 residues. The germline V gene encodes CDR1 SGHRS and CDR2 YFSETQ. CDR3 sequence: CASRYGTGDYTGELFF. Here the CDR3 DNA reads TGCGCCAGCAGATATGGGACAGGGGACTACACCGGGGAGCTGTTTTTT.

This chain uses TRBV12-3 or TRBV12-4 with TRBJ2-7; no clear D gene. The CDR3 length is 10 residues. V lost 3 bases, J lost 6 bases, and 3 bases lay in between. The CDR3 loop reads CASSLTEQYF. The CDR3 DNA sequence: TGTGCCAGCAGTTTGACCGAGCAGTACTTC.

Points on this clone: The same CDR3 is also encoded by other DNA sequences in this sample. The chain is built from TRBV4-2 and TRBJ1-2, with TRBD1 as a possible D gene (5 bases). CDR1 and CDR2 (germline): LGHNA, YNFKEQ. Trimming pared 4 bases from V and 3 bases from J, leaving 9 bases between. The CDR3 consists of 13 residues. The CDR3 sequence is CASSRGTDYGYTF. The CDR3 DNA sequence: TGTGCCAGCAGCCGCGGGACTGACTATGGCTACACCTTC.